This entry lists 3 T cell receptor beta chains sequenced from one sample in a study of OX40 agonist ivuxolimab in advanced cancers. Clones were read by immunoSEQ multiplex PCR, and TCRdb kept only the in-frame ones, dropping some. This table has about 140,000 clones, just over 90% appearing once. Sequenced material: CD4+ or CD8+ T cells sorted from blood, taken in a trial of the OX40 agonist ivuxolimab. These receptors came from an adult with an advanced solid tumor such as melanoma, head and neck, liver or kidney cancer.

This clone was recorded once. The chain uses TRBV30 and TRBJ2-3; 8 bases align to TRBD2. CDR3 length: 16 residues. Germline CDR1 GTSNPN, CDR2 SVGIG (reference sequence). J was trimmed by 0 bases and V by 4 bases; bases with no gene match: 9. Here the CDR3 reads CAWNLPRLASTDTQYF. Here the CDR3 DNA reads TGTGCCTGGAACCTTCCGAGACTAGCGAGCACAGATACGCAGTATTTT. Using reference TRBV30 and TRBJ2-3 for the parts outside the CDR3, the full variable domain is SQTIHQWPATLVQPVGSPLSLECTVEGTSNPNLYWYRQAAGRGLQLLFYSVGIGQISSEVPQNLSASRPQDRQFILSSKKLLLSDSGFYLCAWNLPRLASTDTQYFGPGTRLTVL.

The genes are TRBV19 and TRBJ2-7; the D is unclear. Germline loops: CDR1 LNHDA, CDR2 SQIVND (reference sequence). V dropped 1 base and J dropped 12 bases, with 19 bases sitting between them. The CDR3 length is 14 residues. This chain's CDR3 is CASSIAPGVGAPYF. In DNA form, the CDR3 reads TGTGCCAGTAGTATAGCCCCCGGTGTGGGCGCCCCGTACTTC.

The chain links TRBV27 to TRBJ1-5, with unresolved D. This CDR3 has 14 amino acids. CDR1 and CDR2 (germline): MNHEY, SMNVEV (reference sequence). Deletions cut 5 bases from V and 3 bases from J, with 11 bases between. CDR3 in amino acids: CASSASGPNQPQHF. In DNA form, the CDR3 reads TGTGCCAGCAGTGCGAGCGGCCCCAATCAGCCCCAGCATTTT.